Presented here are 19 T cell receptor beta chains from one specimen sequenced in a study of CXCR3-negative and CXCR3-positive naive CD8 T cells. UMI labels and 5' RACE were used to prepare the TRB cDNA libraries. TCRdb re-called the 5' RACE reads; one entry per CDR3 protein, DNA not given. The ten top clones account for 1.1%, within a sample of tens of thousands of distinct CDR3 sequences. The sample comprised naive CXCR3- CD8+ T cells from blood. Described subset: CD45RO-CCR7+CD27+CD95- naive CD8+ T cells lacking CXCR3 (TNR3-). The receptors here all came from a human donor in good health. Some clones in this sample may be carry-over from other donors' samples.

This sequence joins TRBV12-3 or TRBV12-4 and TRBJ2-3; TCRdb's assignment of TRBD1 cannot be checked, as there is no DNA. CDR3 size: 16 residues. The chain's CDR3 is CASSGIGASLTDTQYF.

V and J are TRBV28 and TRBJ1-5; with no DNA, the TCRdb D assignment of TRBD1 cannot be verified. Germline CDR1 and CDR2: MDHEN and SYDVKM. The CDR3 is made up of 15 amino acids. The CDR3 sequence is CASSFETGMYQPQHF.

V and J are TRBV20-1 and TRBJ2-5. The CDR3 consists of 14 residues. From germline, CDR1 is DFQATT and CDR2 SNEGSKA (reference sequence). CDR3 sequence reads: CSARDPQNQETQYF.

The genes are TRBV7-9 and TRBJ1-1. Germline V gene lookup returns CDR1 SEHNR and CDR2 FQNEAQ (reference sequence). This CDR3 region has 16 residues. The CDR3 loop is CASSFQRDGLNTEAFF. Full variable domain (rest looked up from reference TRBV7-9 and TRBJ1-1): DTGVSQNPRHKITKRGQNVTFRCDPISEHNRLYWYRQTLGQGPEFLTYFQNEAQLEKSRLLSDRFSAERPKGSFSTLEIQRTEQGDSAMYLCASSFQRDGLNTEAFFGQGTRLTVV.

The rearrangement joins TRBV19 to TRBJ1-5; TCRdb returns TRBD1, unconfirmable since there is no DNA. The CDR3 runs to 12 residues. Germline V gene sequence: CDR1 LNHDA, CDR2 SQIVND (reference sequence). The CDR3 here is CASSSDTGPQHF.

This chain uses TRBV29-1 with TRBJ2-3; TCRdb indicates TRBD1, and absent DNA this call remains unverified. CDR1 and CDR2 from the germline V gene are SQVTM and ANQGSEA. This CDR3 spans 13 amino acids. CDR3 sequence reads: CSVEGQHTDTQYF.

The CDR3 reads CASSYSSQGVRAGELFF. The rearrangement links TRBV6-6 to TRBJ2-2; TCRdb lists TRBD1, though no DNA is available to test this call. The CDR3 has 17 residues. Germline lookup yields CDR1 MNHNY and CDR2 SVGAGI (reference sequence).

Here the CDR3 reads CASSVGGLPGEQFF. This chain connects TRBV9 to TRBJ2-1; as DNA is missing, the TRBD1 call by TCRdb cannot be tested. The CDR3 length is 14 residues. The germline V gene has CDR1 SGDLS and CDR2 YYNGEE. The whole variable domain, filled in from reference TRBV9 and TRBJ2-1, reads DSGVTQTPKHLITATGQRVTLRCSPRSGDLSVYWYQQSLDQGLQFLIQYYNGEERAKGNILERFSAQQFPDLHSELNLSSLELGDSALYFCASSVGGLPGEQFFGPGTRLTVL.

The rearrangement links TRBV6-4 to TRBJ2-2. Germline-derived CDR1 and CDR2 are MRHNA and SNTAGT. This CDR3 is built from 14 residues. The CDR3: CASSDSAGTGELFF.

CDR3 sequence reads: CASTEDRDTGELFF. The V call is TRBV12-3 or TRBV12-4, the J call TRBJ2-2; the D call of TRBD1 rests on TCRdb alone, since no DNA is present to check it. The CDR3 is 14 amino acids.

The chain has TRBV29-1 and TRBJ1-4; checking the TCRdb D call of TRBD1 is not possible without DNA. Germline-derived CDR1 and CDR2 are SQVTM and ANQGSEA. The length of the CDR3 is 16 residues. This chain's CDR3 is CSVAGTGLGTNEKLFF. The full variable domain, rest sourced from reference TRBV29-1 and TRBJ1-4, is SAVISQKPSRDICQRGTSLTIQCQVDSQVTMMFWYRQQPGQSLTLIATANQGSEATYESGFVIDKFPISRPNLTFSTLTVSNMSPEDSSIYLCSVAGTGLGTNEKLFFGSGTQLSVL.

The gene calls are TRBV14 and TRBJ2-7; TCRdb picks TRBD1, but there is no DNA to check that call. This CDR3 has 15 residues. The germline V gene encodes CDR1 SGHDN and CDR2 FVKESK. The CDR3 sequence: CASSPRQASSYEQYF.

The V call is TRBV29-1, the J call TRBJ2-2. Germline CDR1 SQVTM, CDR2 ANQGSEA. This CDR3 has 13 amino acids. The CDR3 reads CSVEKANTGELFF.

The rearrangement uses TRBV12-3 or TRBV12-4 and TRBJ2-4. The CDR3 consists of 14 residues. The CDR3 reads CASRRDVSGNIQYF.

This chain joins TRBV12-3 or TRBV12-4 and TRBJ2-7; without DNA, the TCRdb call of TRBD2 cannot be checked. The CDR3 is made up of 15 amino acids. The CDR3 loop is CASSLQGPASYEQYF.

V and J are TRBV20-1 and TRBJ2-7; TCRdb's D gene call, TRBD2, goes unchecked for lack of DNA. There are 14 residues in the CDR3. Per germline, CDR1 DFQATT and CDR2 SNEGSKA (reference sequence). The CDR3 sequence: CSATGTSELGEQYF.

The chain has TRBV19 and TRBJ2-1; TCRdb lists TRBD2, though no DNA is available to test this call. Germline V gene sequence: CDR1 LNHDA, CDR2 SQIVND (reference sequence). This CDR3 region has 17 residues. Here the CDR3 reads CASSIALGSSSYNEQFF. Together with reference TRBV19 and TRBJ2-1, the CDR3 gives the full variable domain: DGGITQSPKYLFRKEGQNVTLSCEQNLNHDAMYWYRQDPGQGLRLIYYSQIVNDFQKGDIAEGYSVSREKKESFPLTVTSAQKNPTAFYLCASSIALGSSSYNEQFFGPGTRLTVL.

V gene TRBV6-5 combines with J gene TRBJ1-2. The CDR3 consists of 15 residues. Germline CDR1 reads MNHEY; CDR2 reads SVGAGI. CDR3 sequence: CASSYSEGGMGGYTF.

The rearrangement links TRBV7-2 to TRBJ1-2; TCRdb's D call, TRBD1, is unchecked because there is no DNA. CDR3 length equals 14 residues. The V gene's germline CDR1 is SGHTA and CDR2 FQGNSA. The CDR3: CASIQVGGSHGYTF.